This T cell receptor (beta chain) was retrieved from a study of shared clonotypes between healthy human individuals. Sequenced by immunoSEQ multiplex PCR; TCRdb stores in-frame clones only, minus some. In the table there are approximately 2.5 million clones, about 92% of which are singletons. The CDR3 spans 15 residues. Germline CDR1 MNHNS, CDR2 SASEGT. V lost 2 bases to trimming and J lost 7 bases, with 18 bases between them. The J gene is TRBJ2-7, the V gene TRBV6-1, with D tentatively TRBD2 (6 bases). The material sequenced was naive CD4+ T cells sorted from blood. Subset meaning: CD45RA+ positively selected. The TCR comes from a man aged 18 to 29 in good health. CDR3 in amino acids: CASSESNSRAGEQYF. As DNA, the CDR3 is TGTGCCAGCAGTGAATCCAACTCCAGGGCGGGGGAGCAGTACTTC.